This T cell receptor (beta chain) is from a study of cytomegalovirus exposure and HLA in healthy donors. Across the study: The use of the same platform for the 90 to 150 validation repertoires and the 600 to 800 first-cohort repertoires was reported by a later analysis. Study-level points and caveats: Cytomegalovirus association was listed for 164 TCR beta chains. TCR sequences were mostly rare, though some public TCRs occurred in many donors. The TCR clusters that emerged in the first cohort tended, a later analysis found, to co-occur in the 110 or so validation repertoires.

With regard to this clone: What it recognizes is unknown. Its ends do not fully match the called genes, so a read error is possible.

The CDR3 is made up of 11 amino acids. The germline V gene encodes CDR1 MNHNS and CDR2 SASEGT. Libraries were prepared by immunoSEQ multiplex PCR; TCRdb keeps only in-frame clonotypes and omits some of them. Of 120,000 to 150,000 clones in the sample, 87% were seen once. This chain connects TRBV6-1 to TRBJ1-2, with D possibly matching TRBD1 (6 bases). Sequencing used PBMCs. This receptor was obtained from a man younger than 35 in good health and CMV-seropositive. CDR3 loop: CASSEKWTVYF. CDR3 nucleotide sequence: TGTGCCAGCAGTGAAAAGTGGACAGTGTACTTC.